What follows is one TCR beta chain and its context. The record originates from a study of OX40 agonist ivuxolimab in advanced cancers. Study background: The mean age was roughly 60 years, ranging from 23 to 79, with about 87% of participants male.

TCRdb's copy holds only in-frame clones and misses some; the assay was immunoSEQ multiplex PCR. The sample holds 80,000 to 130,000 clones, roughly nine tenths seen once. V shed 1 base and J 0 bases; nucleotides not matched to a gene: 7. CDR3 size: 17 residues. CDR1 and CDR2 from the germline V gene are SGHAT and FQNNGV. The chain recombines TRBV11-2 with TRBJ2-5; 8 nucleotides match TRBD2. The input for sequencing was CD4+ or CD8+ T cells sorted from blood, taken in a trial of the OX40 agonist ivuxolimab. The source is an adult with an advanced solid tumor such as melanoma, head and neck, liver or kidney cancer. The DNA of the CDR3 is TGTGCCAGCAGCTTAGGGGTGGCTAGCGGGTACCAAGAGACCCAGTACTTC. Translating it yields CASSLGVASGYQETQYF. Full variable domain (outside the CDR3, taken from reference TRBV11-2 and TRBJ2-5): EAGVAQSPRYKIIEKRQSVAFWCNPISGHATLYWYQQILGQGPKLLIQFQNNGVVDDSQLPKDRFSAERLKGVDSTLKIQPAKLEDSAVYLCASSLGVASGYQETQYFGPGTRLLVL.